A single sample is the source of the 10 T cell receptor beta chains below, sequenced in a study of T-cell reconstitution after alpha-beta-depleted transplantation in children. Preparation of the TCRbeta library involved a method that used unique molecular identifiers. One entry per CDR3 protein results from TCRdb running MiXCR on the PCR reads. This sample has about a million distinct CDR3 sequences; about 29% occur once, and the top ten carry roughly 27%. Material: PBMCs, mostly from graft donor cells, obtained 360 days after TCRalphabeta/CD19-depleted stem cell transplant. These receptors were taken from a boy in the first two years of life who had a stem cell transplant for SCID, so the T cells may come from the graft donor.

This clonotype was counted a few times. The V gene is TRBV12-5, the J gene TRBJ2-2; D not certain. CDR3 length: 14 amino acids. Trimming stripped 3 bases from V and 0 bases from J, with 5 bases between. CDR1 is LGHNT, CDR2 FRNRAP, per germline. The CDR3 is CASGLSTNTGELFF. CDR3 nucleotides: TGTGCTAGTGGTTTATCTACGAACACCGGGGAGCTGTTTTTT.

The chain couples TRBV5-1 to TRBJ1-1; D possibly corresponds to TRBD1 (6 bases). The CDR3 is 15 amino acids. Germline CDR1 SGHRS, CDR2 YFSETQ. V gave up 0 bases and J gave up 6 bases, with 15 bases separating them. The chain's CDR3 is CASSLAGTGTPEAFF. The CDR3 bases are TGCGCCAGCAGCTTGGCCGGCACAGGGACCCCTGAAGCTTTCTTT.

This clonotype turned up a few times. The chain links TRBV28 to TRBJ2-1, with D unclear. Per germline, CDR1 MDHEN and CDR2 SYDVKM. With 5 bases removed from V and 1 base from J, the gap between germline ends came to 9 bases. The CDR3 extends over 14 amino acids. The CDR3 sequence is CASSPRISYNEQFF. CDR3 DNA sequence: TGTGCCAGCAGTCCCCGGATATCCTACAATGAGCAGTTCTTC.

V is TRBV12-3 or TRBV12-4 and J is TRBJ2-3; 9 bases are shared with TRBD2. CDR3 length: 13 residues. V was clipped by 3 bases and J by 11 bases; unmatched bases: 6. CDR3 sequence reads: CASSFALAGEQYF. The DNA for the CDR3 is TGTGCCAGCAGTTTCGCCTTAGCGGGGGAGCAGTATTTT.

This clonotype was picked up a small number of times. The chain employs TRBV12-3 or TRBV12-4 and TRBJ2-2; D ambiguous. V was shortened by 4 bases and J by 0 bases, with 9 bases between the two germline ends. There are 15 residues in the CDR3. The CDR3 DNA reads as TGTGCCAGCAGTTACCCAGGCCCGAACACCGGGGAGCTGTTTTTT. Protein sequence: CASSYPGPNTGELFF.

CDR3 region: CASSPRGHMNTEAFF. The CDR3, as DNA: TGTGCCAGCAGCCCCAGAGGACACATGAACACTGAAGCTTTCTTT. This chain links TRBV12-3 or TRBV12-4 with TRBJ1-1, with TRBD1 as a possible D gene (5 bases). This CDR3 comprises 15 residues. Trimming cost V 6 bases and J 0 bases, with 14 bases left between them.

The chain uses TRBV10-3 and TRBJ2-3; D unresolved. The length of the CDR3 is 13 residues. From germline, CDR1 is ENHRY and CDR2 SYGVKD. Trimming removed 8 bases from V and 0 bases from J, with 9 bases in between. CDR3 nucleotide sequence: TGTGCCATCCGGGCGCCTAGCACAGATACGCAGTATTTT. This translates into CAIRAPSTDTQYF.

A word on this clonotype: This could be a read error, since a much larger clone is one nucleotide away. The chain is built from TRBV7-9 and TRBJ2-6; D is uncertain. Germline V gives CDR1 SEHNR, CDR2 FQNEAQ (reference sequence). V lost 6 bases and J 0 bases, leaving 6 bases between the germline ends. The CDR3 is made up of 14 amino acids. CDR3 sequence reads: CASRWGSGANVLTF. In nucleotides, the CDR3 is TGTGCCAGCAGATGGGGCTCTGGGGCCAACGTCCTGACTTTC. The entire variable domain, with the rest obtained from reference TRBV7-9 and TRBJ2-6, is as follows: DTGVSQNPRHKITKRGQNVTFRCDPISEHNRLYWYRQTLGQGPEFLTYFQNEAQLEKSRLLSDRFSAERPKGSFSTLEIQRTEQGDSAMYLCASRWGSGANVLTFGAGSRLTVL.

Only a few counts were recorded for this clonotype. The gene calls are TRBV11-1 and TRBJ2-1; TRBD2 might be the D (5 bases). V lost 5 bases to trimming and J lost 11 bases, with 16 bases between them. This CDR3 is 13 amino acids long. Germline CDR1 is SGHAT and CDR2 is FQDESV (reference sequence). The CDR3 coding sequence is TGTGCCAGCAGCCCCTCAGAGGGTATTCAGCAGTTCTTC. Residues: CASSPSEGIQQFF. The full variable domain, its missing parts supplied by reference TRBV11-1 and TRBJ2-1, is EAEVAQSPRYKITEKSQAVAFWCDPISGHATLYWYRQILGQGPELLVQFQDESVVDDSQLPKDRFSAERLKGVDSTLKIQPAELGDSAMYLCASSPSEGIQQFFGPGTRLTVL.

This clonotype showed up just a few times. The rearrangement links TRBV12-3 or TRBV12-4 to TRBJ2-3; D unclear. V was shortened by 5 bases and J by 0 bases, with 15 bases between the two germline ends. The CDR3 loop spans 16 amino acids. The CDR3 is CASSPYLVLSTDTQYF. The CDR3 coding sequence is TGTGCCAGCAGTCCCTACCTGGTCCTAAGCACAGATACGCAGTATTTT.